A single sample is the source of the 3 T cell receptor beta chains below, sequenced in a study of shared clonotypes between healthy human individuals. The repertoire was sequenced with immunoSEQ multiplex PCR; TCRdb's copy has only in-frame clones and lacks some. The data hold roughly 1.4 million clones, with roughly 98.5% observed a single time. Sequenced input: naive CD4+ T cells sorted from blood. Subset given: CD45RA+ positively selected. These TCRs come from a man aged 30-40 years in good health.

V and J are TRBV4-3 and TRBJ2-5; a possible D gene is TRBD1 (6 bases). The CDR3 has 15 amino acids. V was shortened by 0 bases and J by 5 bases, with 13 bases between the two germline ends. From germline, CDR1 is LGHNA and CDR2 YSLEER. The CDR3 region has the DNA TGCGCCAGCAGCCAAGATAACAGGGCTGAGGAGACCCAGTACTTC. It is translated as CASSQDNRAEETQYF.

The chain joins TRBV13 to TRBJ2-1; D is perhaps TRBD2 (6 bases). The ends were cut back, 5 bases at V and 7 bases at J, with 18 bases in the middle. The V gene's germline CDR1 is PRHDT and CDR2 FYEKMQ (reference sequence). The CDR3 is 15 amino acids. The CDR3 reads CASSTRRDRGNEQFF. The DNA of the CDR3 is TGTGCCAGCAGCACACGGAGGGATAGAGGGAATGAGCAGTTCTTC.

The chain couples TRBV7-2 to TRBJ2-6; D is ambiguous. V was pared by 4 bases and J by 0 bases, with 13 bases between. The CDR3 runs 17 residues. Germline V gene data show CDR1 as SGHTA and CDR2 as FQGNSA. The chain's CDR3 is CASSSFPRPSGANVLTF. The CDR3 DNA reads TGTGCCAGCAGCTCATTCCCCAGGCCCTCTGGGGCCAACGTCCTGACTTTC.